A selection of T cell receptor beta chains follows, all from one sample in a study of glioma-infiltrating T cells. TCRdb used MiXCR to reprocess the multiplex PCR reads, holding one entry per CDR3 protein. The sample lists over 130,000 distinct CDR3 sequences; 30% to 40% were seen once. The sequenced material came from glioma tissue, nonneoplastic brain tissue, or PBMCs (not recorded which). These receptors were collected from a human donor with low-grade glioma or glioblastoma, undergoing nonglioma brain surgery, or in good health (not recorded which). CDR3s include the opening cysteine and the closing phenylalanine or tryptophan. D genes are given only for firm matches. Size is stated for part of the rows, as once, few or many counts, or as a class when the clone is expanded.

TRBJ2-3,.,TRBV27,many,TGTGCCAGCAGCGTCCAGAATACGCAGTATTTT,CASSVQNTQYF
TRBJ1-5,.,TRBV6-1,.,TGTGCCAGCAGTGACCATGGGGGTTTCGGCAATCAGCCCCAGCATTTT,CASSDHGGFGNQPQHF
TRBJ2-6,TRBD2,TRBV20-1,.,TGCAGTGCTTCTCCTACGCTAGCGGGCTCGGGGGCCAACGTCCTGACTTTC,CSASPTLAGSGANVLTF
TRBJ2-3,.,TRBV7-9,.,TGTGCCAGCAGCCGAAGTACGTTCTGGGCAGATACGCAGTATTTT,CASSRSTFWADTQYF
TRBJ1-6,.,TRBV28,.,TGTGCCAGCAGCCCATCGGGACTCTCCAATTCACCCCTCCACTTT,CASSPSGLSNSPLHF
TRBJ1-1,.,TRBV10-3,many,TGTGCCATCAAGGGAAGGGACTTCAACACTGAAGCTTTCTTT,CAIKGRDFNTEAFF
TRBJ2-1,.,TRBV25-1,few,TGTGCCAGCAGTGCCCTCATCGAGCAGTTCTTC,CASSALIEQFF
TRBJ2-1,.,TRBV27,few,TGTGCCAGCAGTTTGAGGGGAGTCTCATACAATGAGCAGTTCTTC,CASSLRGVSYNEQFF
TRBJ1-1,.,TRBV18,.,TGTGCCAGCTCACCGGGGGATGTAGCTTTCTTT,CASSPGDVAFF
TRBJ1-2,.,TRBV20-1,few,TGCAGTGCTAGTTCAACAGGTCCCTATGGCTACACCTTC,CSASSTGPYGYTF
TRBJ2-5,TRBD2,TRBV6-1,.,TGTGCCAGCAAGTCGGGGGAAGCGGGGGCCGGAGAGACCCAGTACTTC,CASKSGEAGAGETQYF
TRBJ2-3,.,TRBV20-1,.,TGCAGTGCTATCGGACAGCCGGTCCTGGCAGATACGCAGTATTTT,CSAIGQPVLADTQYF
TRBJ2-1,.,TRBV6-2/TRBV6-3,medium-sized,TGTGCCAGCAGTTACTCTAGCTCCTACAATGAGCAGTTCTTC,CASSYSSSYNEQFF
TRBJ2-5,.,TRBV27,.,TGTGCCAGCAGTTTACGTTTAGCTGGAGGGCACGAGACCCAGTACTTC,CASSLRLAGGHETQYF
TRBJ2-1,.,TRBV20-1,.,TGCAGTGCTAGTTTAAGTGACTTGGTAGGGCACTACAATGAGCAGTTCTTC,CSASLSDLVGHYNEQFF
TRBJ1-2,TRBD1,TRBV15,.,TGTGCCACCAGCAGAGAGGAGGGGGCGAGGGGCTACACCTTC,CATSREEGARGYTF
TRBJ2-3,.,TRBV7-2,.,TGTGCCAGCAGCCAGACGGCCCTCGACACAGATACGCAGTATTTT,CASSQTALDTDTQYF
TRBJ2-7,.,TRBV27,few,TGTGCCAGCAGTTTAAAACTAGAATCCTACGAGCAGTACTTC,CASSLKLESYEQYF
TRBJ2-3,.,TRBV18,.,TGTGCCAGCTCACCACCGTGGGGTGGTCGCACAGATACGCAGTATTTT,CASSPPWGGRTDTQYF
TRBJ2-3,.,TRBV2,.,TGTGCCAGCAGTGAAGAGCAGGTTGGTCCTAATACGCAGTATTTT,CASSEEQVGPNTQYF
TRBJ2-2,.,TRBV27,few,TGTGCCAGCAGTCCCGGGATGAGGAACACCGGGGAGCTGTTTTTT,CASSPGMRNTGELFF
TRBJ2-5,.,TRBV20-1,few,TGCAGTGCCCACCGAGGTGGAGAGACCCAGTACTTC,CSAHRGGETQYF
TRBJ1-1,.,TRBV20-1,.,TGCAGTGCTAGAGGTCTATGGGGGGTCAACACTGAGGCTTTCTTT,CSARGLWGVNTEAFF
TRBJ1-2,.,TRBV10-3,few,TGTGCCATCAGTGAGCAGGGGACTTATGGCTACACCTTC,CAISEQGTYGYTF
TRBJ1-5,.,TRBV7-2,few,TGTGCCAGCACCTCGAGTGGCGATCAGCCCCAGCATTTT,CASTSSGDQPQHF
TRBJ2-5,.,TRBV7-9,few,TGTGCCAGCAGCCCAAGGCCATTGACCCGGCTGGGGCAAGAGACCCAGTACTTC,CASSPRPLTRLGQETQYF
TRBJ1-1,.,TRBV6-1,.,TGTGCCAGCACTTATATTGGAACAGCTTTCTTT,CASTYIGTAFF
TRBJ2-5,.,TRBV6-2/TRBV6-3,.,TGTGCCAGCAGTCCGGGAAGATACCAAGAGACCCAGTACTTC,CASSPGRYQETQYF
TRBJ1-2,TRBD1,TRBV6-1,.,TGTGCCAGCAGCCCCTGGACAGGGGGAAACTATGGCTACACCTTC,CASSPWTGGNYGYTF
TRBJ2-1,.,TRBV11-1,.,TGTGCCAGCAGCTTAGCAGGACTGCCGCAGCAGTTCTTC,CASSLAGLPQQFF
TRBJ2-1,.,TRBV19,.,TGTGACAGTAGTACGGGAAGAGACCCCCTGGACTACAATGAGCAGTTCTTC,CDSSTGRDPLDYNEQFF
TRBJ2-3,.,TRBV14,few,TGTGCCAGCAGCGACAGGACGAATACGCAGTATTTT,CASSDRTNTQYF
TRBJ2-5,.,TRBV4-2,.,TGTGCCAGCAGCCAAGACAGGGTTCGAGAGACCCAGTACTTC,CASSQDRVRETQYF
TRBJ1-1,.,TRBV5-4,once,TGTGCCAGCAGCTTAGATCTGGGAACTGAAGCTTTCTTT,CASSLDLGTEAFF
TRBJ1-2,.,TRBV4-3,few,TGCGCCAGCAGCCAAGATCACACAGGTTGGGGAGATGGCTACACCTTC,CASSQDHTGWGDGYTF
TRBJ2-1,.,TRBV6-1,.,TGTGCCAGCAGTGAAGATCAATGGGGAAGCTCCTACAATGAGCAGTTCTTC,CASSEDQWGSSYNEQFF
TRBJ1-1,.,TRBV6-2/TRBV6-3,.,TGTGCCAGCAGAGCTTCGGGGGATAGTACTGGAGCTTTCTTT,CASRASGDSTGAFF
TRBJ1-3,.,TRBV28,few,TGTGCCAGCAGTTTCGACAAATCTAAGGGGGACACCATATATTTT,CASSFDKSKGDTIYF
TRBJ1-4,TRBD1,TRBV12-3/TRBV12-4,.,TGTGCCAGCAGGGGAAACAGGGGGGGGCTGCGGGAAAAACTGTTTTTT,CASRGNRGGLREKLFF
TRBJ1-5,.,TRBV7-2,.,TGTGCCAGCAGTCCGGACCCCGATCAGCCCCAGCATTTT,CASSPDPDQPQHF
TRBJ1-5,.,TRBV27,.,TGTGCCAGCAGTTTAAGAGGTGTGGATCAGCCCCAGCATTTT,CASSLRGVDQPQHF
TRBJ1-2,TRBD1,TRBV29-1,.,TGCAGCGTTTCGGACAGGGTCTATGGCTACACCTTC,CSVSDRVYGYTF
TRBJ2-1,TRBD1,TRBV7-2,few,TGTGCCAGCAGCTTAGGCCAGGGGGTAAATGAGCAGTTCTTC,CASSLGQGVNEQFF
TRBJ2-3,TRBD2,TRBV6-4,.,TGTGCCAGCAGTGACTCCGGGACTAGCCCAGATACGCAGTATTTT,CASSDSGTSPDTQYF
TRBJ2-2,.,TRBV6-1,.,TGTGCCAGCAGGAAAGAAGGAGCTGGAGCCGGGGAGCTGTTTTTT,CASRKEGAGAGELFF
TRBJ2-1,.,TRBV19,.,TGTGCCAGTCATCCGGGGACGAGCTCCTACAATGAGCAGTTCTTC,CASHPGTSSYNEQFF
TRBJ2-7,TRBD1,TRBV4-2,.,TGTGCCAGCAGCCAAGAATGGGACAGCTCCTACGAGCAGTACTTC,CASSQEWDSSYEQYF
TRBJ1-2,TRBD1,TRBV19,.,TGTGCCAGTAGTATGCGAGGGACAGTGAACTATGGCTACACCTTC,CASSMRGTVNYGYTF
TRBJ1-1,.,TRBV6-1,few,TGTGCCAGCAGCACGACAGAGAACACTGAAGCTTTCTTT,CASSTTENTEAFF